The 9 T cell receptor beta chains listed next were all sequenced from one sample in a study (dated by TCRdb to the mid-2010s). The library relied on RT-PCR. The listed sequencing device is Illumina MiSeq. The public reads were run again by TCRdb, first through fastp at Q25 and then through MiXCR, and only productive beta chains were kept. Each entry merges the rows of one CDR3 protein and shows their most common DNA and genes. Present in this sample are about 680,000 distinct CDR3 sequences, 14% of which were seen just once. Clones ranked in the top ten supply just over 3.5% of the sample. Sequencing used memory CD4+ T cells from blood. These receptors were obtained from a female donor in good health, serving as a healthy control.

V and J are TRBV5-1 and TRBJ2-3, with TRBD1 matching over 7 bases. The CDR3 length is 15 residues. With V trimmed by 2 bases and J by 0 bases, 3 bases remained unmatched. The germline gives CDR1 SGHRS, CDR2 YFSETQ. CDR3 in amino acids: CASSLQGKSTDTQYF. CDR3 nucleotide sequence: TGCGCCAGCAGCTTACAGGGGAAAAGCACAGATACGCAGTATTTT.

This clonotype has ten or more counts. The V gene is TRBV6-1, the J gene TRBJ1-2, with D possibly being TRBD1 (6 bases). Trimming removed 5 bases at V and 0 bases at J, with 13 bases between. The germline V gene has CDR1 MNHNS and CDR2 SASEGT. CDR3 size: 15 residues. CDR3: CASSFGQIANYGYTF. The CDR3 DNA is TGTGCCAGCAGTTTTGGACAGATAGCTAACTATGGCTACACCTTC.

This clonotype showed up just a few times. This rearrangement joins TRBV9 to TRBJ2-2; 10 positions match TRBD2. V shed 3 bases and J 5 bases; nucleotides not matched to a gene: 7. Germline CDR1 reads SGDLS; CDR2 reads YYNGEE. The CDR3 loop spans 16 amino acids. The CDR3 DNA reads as TGTGCCAGCAGCGGAAGGACTAGCGGACCAACCGGGGAGCTGTTTTTT. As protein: CASSGRTSGPTGELFF.

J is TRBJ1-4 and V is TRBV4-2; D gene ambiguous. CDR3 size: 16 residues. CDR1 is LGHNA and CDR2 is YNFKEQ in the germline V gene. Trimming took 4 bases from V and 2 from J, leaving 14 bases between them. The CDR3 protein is CASSRDTPATNEKLFF. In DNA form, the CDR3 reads TGTGCCAGCAGCCGAGACACCCCGGCTACTAATGAAAAACTGTTTTTT.

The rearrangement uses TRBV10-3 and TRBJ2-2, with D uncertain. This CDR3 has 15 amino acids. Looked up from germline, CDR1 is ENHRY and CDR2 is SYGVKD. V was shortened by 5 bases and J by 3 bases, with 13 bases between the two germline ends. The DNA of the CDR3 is TGTGCCATCAGTACCCGAAGGAGTCACACCGGGGAGCTGTTTTTT. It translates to CAISTRRSHTGELFF.

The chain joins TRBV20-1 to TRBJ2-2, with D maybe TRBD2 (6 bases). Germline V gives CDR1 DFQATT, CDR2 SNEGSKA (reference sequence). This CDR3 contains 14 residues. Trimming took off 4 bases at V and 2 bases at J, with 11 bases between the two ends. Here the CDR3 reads CSAKLSGNTGELFF. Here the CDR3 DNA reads TGCAGTGCTAAACTTAGCGGTAACACCGGGGAGCTGTTTTTT.

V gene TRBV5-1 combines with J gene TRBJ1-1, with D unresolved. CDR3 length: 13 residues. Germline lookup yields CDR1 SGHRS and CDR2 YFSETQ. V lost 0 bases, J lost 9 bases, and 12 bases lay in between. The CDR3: CASSLDGEPQAFF. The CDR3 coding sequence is TGCGCCAGCAGCTTGGATGGGGAGCCTCAAGCTTTCTTT.

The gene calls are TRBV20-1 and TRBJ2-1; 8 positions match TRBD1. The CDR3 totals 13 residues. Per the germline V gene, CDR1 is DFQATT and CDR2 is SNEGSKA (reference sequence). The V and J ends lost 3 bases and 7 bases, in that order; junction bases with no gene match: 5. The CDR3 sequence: CSASRGLNNEQFF. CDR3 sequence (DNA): TGCAGTGCTAGCAGGGGGCTAAATAATGAGCAGTTCTTC.

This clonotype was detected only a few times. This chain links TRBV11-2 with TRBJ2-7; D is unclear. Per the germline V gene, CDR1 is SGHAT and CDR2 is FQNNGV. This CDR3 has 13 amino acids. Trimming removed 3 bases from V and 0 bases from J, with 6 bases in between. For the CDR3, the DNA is TGTGCCAGCAGCTTGCCTACCTCCTACGAGCAGTACTTC. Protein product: CASSLPTSYEQYF.